Shown below are 31 T cell receptor beta chains from a single sample sequenced in a study of blood T cells in healthy people across ages. Together with a sample-barcoded 5' primer, a J-beta primer mix was included in a second PCR lasting 7 to 11 cycles. TCRdb itself ran the 5' RACE reads through MiXCR, one entry per CDR3 protein. In the table there are 700,000 or so distinct CDR3 sequences, around two fifths of which are singletons. The sequenced sample was blood. The receptor set was obtained from an older man in good health.

The chain employs TRBV28 and TRBJ2-5; 14 nucleotides agree with TRBD2. CDR3 length: 14 amino acids. CDR1 and CDR2 (germline): MDHEN, SYDVKM. V dropped 8 bases and J dropped 11; count of bases not matched to a gene: 10. Here the CDR3 reads CASPGTSGSYEQYF. The CDR3 region has the DNA TGTGCCAGCCCCGGGACTAGCGGGAGCTATGAGCAGTACTTC.

This rearrangement joins TRBV27 to TRBJ2-3; TRBD2 matches 9 bases. The CDR3 runs to 15 residues. Germline lookup yields CDR1 MNHEY and CDR2 SMNVEV (reference sequence). J lost 8 bases, V lost 10 bases, and 16 bases had no gene match. The CDR3 protein is CATTRSGRSVGTQYF. The CDR3 coding sequence is TGTGCCACCACAAGGAGCGGGAGGTCGGTAGGTACGCAGTATTTT.

The chain combines TRBV4-3 with TRBJ1-6; D possibly corresponds to TRBD1 (5 bases). Germline CDR1 is LGHNA and CDR2 is YSLEER. Trimming took off 3 bases at V and 7 bases at J, with 10 bases between the two ends. This CDR3 contains 14 residues. The DNA for the CDR3 is TGCGCCAGCAGCCAGGCCCGGGGGAATTCACCCCTCCACTTT. Translation gives CASSQARGNSPLHF.

In this sample, this clonotype turned up a few times. The chain joins TRBV3-1 to TRBJ2-3, with 7 bases fitting TRBD2. Germline V gene data show CDR1 as LGHDT and CDR2 as YNNKEL (reference sequence). This CDR3 has 17 amino acids. V was pared by 4 bases and J by 1 base, with 11 bases of the junction left unmatched. The CDR3 coding sequence is TGTGCCAGCAGCCGAAAAAACCGACTAGCTCGCACAGATACGCAGTATTTT. Residues: CASSRKNRLARTDTQYF.

The chain employs TRBV14 and TRBJ2-7; tentatively, D is TRBD1 (5 bases). V was cut by 0 bases and J by 0 bases, with 9 bases left in between. This CDR3 has 15 amino acids. The germline CDR1 and CDR2 sequences are SGHDN and FVKESK. The CDR3 DNA sequence: TGTGCCAGCAGCCAAGACATCACAGGCTCCTACGAGCAGTACTTC. It is translated as CASSQDITGSYEQYF.

This sequence joins TRBV28 and TRBJ2-1, with D possibly matching TRBD2 (6 bases). The germline gives CDR1 MDHEN, CDR2 SYDVKM. Trimming stripped 7 bases from V and 9 bases from J, with 10 bases between. This CDR3 is 11 amino acids long. The DNA of the CDR3 is TGTGCCAGCATCGGGGGTGTTGAGCAGTTCTTC. As protein: CASIGGVEQFF.

The CDR3 DNA reads as TGTGCCAGCAGTTACAAAACCGGGACTAACGTAGAAGCCTACAATGAGCAGTTCTTC. It translates to CASSYKTGTNVEAYNEQFF. This chain uses TRBV6-5 with TRBJ2-1; 7 bases agree with TRBD2. The CDR3 covers 19 residues. Trimming removed 2 bases from V and 2 bases from J; junction bases left unmatched: 15. CDR1 is MNHEY, CDR2 SVGAGI, per germline.

This clonotype has a handful of counts. The rearrangement uses TRBV7-2 and TRBJ1-5; D is perhaps TRBD1 (6 bases). Germline V CDR1 and CDR2: SGHTA, FQGNSA. With 1 base removed from V and 4 bases from J, the gap between germline ends came to 11 bases. There are 15 residues in the CDR3. CDR3 DNA: TGTGCCAGCAGCTTAGGGACAGTGGGGAATCAGCCCCAGCATTTT. This codes for CASSLGTVGNQPQHF.

The CDR3 here is CASSLILSGSYEQYF. The CDR3 bases are TGTGCCAGCAGCTTAATTCTGAGCGGGAGCTACGAGCAGTACTTC. This chain links TRBV7-8 with TRBJ2-7; 8 bases are a match to TRBD2. The CDR3 is made up of 15 amino acids. Germline lookup yields CDR1 SGHVS and CDR2 FQNEAQ. V lost 2 bases and J lost 3; bases outside the gene matches: 6.

This clonotype occurred once. This clone may be a read error of a much larger clone one base away. The chain carries TRBV28 and TRBJ2-1; TRBD1 matches 11 bases. The DNA end is more similar to TRBJ2-7, so the J call may be wrong. CDR1 MDHEN and CDR2 SYDVKM come from the germline V gene. The CDR3 covers 16 residues. The CDR3: CASNSQGTGGNNEQYF. CDR3 nucleotides: TGTGCCAGCAACTCACAGGGGACAGGGGGAAACAATGAGCAGTACTTC.

To note about this clonotype: A clone one base away is much larger, so this may be a read error. This rearrangement joins TRBV7-9 to TRBJ1-4, with D uncertain. Trimming shortened V by 5 bases and J by 4 bases, and 11 bases separated the two germline ends. CDR1 is SEHNR and CDR2 is FQNEAQ in the germline V gene (reference sequence). The CDR3 consists of 14 residues. The CDR3 nucleotides are TGTGCCAGCAGCCCGGTCCCGGTTAATGAAAAACTGTTTTTT. Protein sequence: CASSPVPVNEKLFF.

This clonotype was seen only a few times. The CDR3 bases are TGCGCCAGCAGCCAAGATCGGCAGGCAATCTCCTACGAGCAGTACTTC. Translated: CASSQDRQAISYEQYF. The chain combines TRBV4-3 with TRBJ2-7; D gene uncertain. The CDR3 extends over 16 amino acids. Looked up from germline, CDR1 is LGHNA and CDR2 is YSLEER. Trimming took 0 bases from V and 0 from J, leaving 12 bases between them.

This clonotype was observed once. The chain uses TRBV12-3 or TRBV12-4 and TRBJ2-7; the D gene is possibly TRBD1 (5 bases). The CDR3 covers 16 residues. V was pared by 1 base and J by 7 bases, with 20 bases between. The CDR3 region has the DNA TGTGCCAGCAGTTTAGTAGACCCAGGGATCTACAATGAGCAGTACTTC. Protein product: CASSLVDPGIYNEQYF.

This clonotype was observed a single time. This chain connects TRBV6-1 to TRBJ1-6, with D possibly matching TRBD1 (5 bases). From germline, CDR1 is MNHNS and CDR2 SASEGT. This CDR3 spans 15 amino acids. Between the trimmed V and J ends, which lost 2 bases and 4 bases, there was a span of 9 bases. The CDR3 here is CASSERGPYNSPLHF. The CDR3 DNA is TGTGCCAGCAGTGAAAGGGGACCGTATAATTCACCCCTCCACTTT.

This chain links TRBV20-1 with TRBJ2-7, with D perhaps assigned TRBD1 or TRBD2 (6 bases each). Per the germline V gene, CDR1 is DFQATT and CDR2 is SNEGSKA (reference sequence). The CDR3 has 16 amino acids. V was trimmed by 3 bases and J by 7 bases, leaving 25 bases between them. The CDR3: CSASPAGTMGGNEQYF. In nucleotides, the CDR3 is TGCAGTGCTAGCCCGGCGGGAACCATGGGGGGCAATGAGCAGTACTTC.

This clonotype was observed a few times. CDR3 region: CASRKTSGRARETQYF. The CDR3 DNA follows: TGTGCCAGCAGGAAGACTAGCGGGAGGGCCAGGGAGACCCAGTACTTC. The chain employs TRBV27 and TRBJ2-5, with TRBD2 identical over 14 bases. CDR3 length: 16 residues. The V gene's germline CDR1 is MNHEY and CDR2 SMNVEV (reference sequence). J lost 5 bases, V lost 6 bases, and 8 bases had no gene match.

The chain employs TRBV7-9 and TRBJ2-5; TRBD1 might be the D (6 bases). The CDR3 is made up of 14 amino acids. Trimming shortened V by 3 bases and J by 11 bases, and 19 bases separated the two germline ends. Germline CDR1 and CDR2: SEHNR and FQNEAQ (reference sequence). CDR3 sequence reads: CASSFQGLVNEQYF. The CDR3 bases are TGTGCCAGCAGCTTTCAGGGGCTGGTAAATGAGCAGTACTTC.

This clonotype was picked up one time. This chain connects TRBV7-9 to TRBJ2-1, with D possibly matching TRBD2 (6 bases). Germline CDR1 is SEHNR and CDR2 is FQNEAQ (reference sequence). The V gene lost 5 bases and the J gene lost 4 bases, with 18 bases spanning the gap. This CDR3 is built from 16 residues. CDR3 region: CASSPQGAGRYNEQFF. The CDR3 DNA follows: TGTGCCAGCAGCCCCCAGGGCGCCGGGAGATACAATGAGCAGTTCTTC.

This chain uses TRBV6-5 with TRBJ2-7; D is ambiguous. The CDR3 spans 15 residues. Germline V gene lookup returns CDR1 MNHEY and CDR2 SVGAGI. V dropped 0 bases and J dropped 2 bases, with 11 bases sitting between them. In DNA form, the CDR3 reads TGTGCCAGCAGTTACTCGAACGGCAGGACCTACGAGCAGTACTTC. This gives the protein CASSYSNGRTYEQYF.

There are a few counts of this clonotype. J is TRBJ2-5 and V is TRBV20-1; 10 positions agree with TRBD1. There are 15 residues in the CDR3. The germline V gene has CDR1 DFQATT and CDR2 SNEGSKA (reference sequence). Trimming took 5 bases from V and 5 from J; bases not matched to a gene: 11. The CDR3 region is CSAYTGTGAGETQYF. The CDR3 DNA is TGCAGTGCTTATACCGGGACAGGGGCTGGGGAGACCCAGTACTTC.

V usage is TRBV24-1 and J usage is TRBJ2-4; TRBD1 matches at 10 bases. The germline V gene encodes CDR1 KGHDR and CDR2 SFDVKD. The length of the CDR3 is 15 residues. V gave up 3 bases and J gave up 13 bases; unmatched junction bases: 11. CDR3: CATSDDRGHDNEQYF. For the CDR3, the DNA is TGTGCCACCAGTGATGACAGGGGGCACGACAATGAGCAGTACTTC.

This clonotype was picked up a small number of times. The V gene is TRBV20-1, the J gene TRBJ2-6; D unclear. V was shortened by 3 bases and J by 0 bases, with 6 bases between the two germline ends. Germline lookup yields CDR1 DFQATT and CDR2 SNEGSKA (reference sequence). This CDR3 spans 14 amino acids. For the CDR3, the DNA is TGCAGTGCTAGGATTGGCTCTGGGGCCAACGTCCTGACTTTC. This codes for CSARIGSGANVLTF.

In its sample, this clonotype was seen many times. The CDR3 region has the DNA TGTGCCAGCAGCTTAGGCCCCGGCGGTTACGAGCAGTACTTC. As protein: CASSLGPGGYEQYF. The V gene is TRBV7-2, the J gene TRBJ2-7, with unresolved D. Germline assignment: CDR1 SGHTA and CDR2 FQGNSA. V gave up 1 base and J gave up 4 bases, with 11 bases separating them. This CDR3 is 14 amino acids long.

The rearrangement uses TRBV24-1 and TRBJ2-3; 8 nucleotides align to TRBD2. CDR3 length equals 15 residues. V lost 3 bases to trimming and J lost 3 bases; unmatched junction nucleotides: 4. From germline, CDR1 is KGHDR and CDR2 SFDVKD. CDR3 loop: CATSDRAGVTDTQYF. DNA of the CDR3: TGTGCCACCAGTGATCGAGCGGGAGTTACAGATACGCAGTATTTT.

This chain's CDR3 is CASSELMTGEARETQYF. DNA for the CDR3: TGTGCCAGCAGTGAATTAATGACAGGGGAGGCGAGGGAGACCCAGTACTTC. The chain carries TRBV25-1 and TRBJ2-5; TRBD1 agrees at 8 bases. V trimming: 1 base; J trimming: 5 bases; junction bases outside the gene matches: 12. CDR3 length equals 17 residues. Germline CDR1 MGHDK, CDR2 SYGVNS.

The V gene is TRBV20-1, the J gene TRBJ2-1; 13 nucleotides match TRBD2. The V gene end was trimmed by 1 base and the J gene end by 10 bases; junction bases not matched to a gene: 7. Looked up from germline, CDR1 is DFQATT and CDR2 is SNEGSKA (reference sequence). This CDR3 is built from 15 residues. In DNA, the CDR3 is TGCAGTGCTAGAGCCCCGGGACTAGCGGGACACGAGCAGTTCTTC. Amino acid sequence: CSARAPGLAGHEQFF.

CDR3 bases: TGTGCCAGCAGCTTTGTTCAGGGCCACGAGCAGTACTTC. Its translation: CASSFVQGHEQYF. V is TRBV5-6 and J is TRBJ2-7; a weak D match, TRBD1 (5 bases). The V end lost 2 bases, the J end lost 5 bases, and 11 bases lay between the germline ends. CDR3 length equals 13 residues. CDR1 and CDR2 from the germline V gene are SGHDT and YYEEEE.

This chain links TRBV15 with TRBJ2-7; TRBD2 matches 9 bases. Germline lookup yields CDR1 LNHNV and CDR2 YYDKDF (reference sequence). The length of the CDR3 is 16 residues. Unmatched junction bases numbered 10, after V lost 3 bases and J lost 4 bases. CDR3: CATSSDRTSVGYEQYF. CDR3 nucleotide sequence: TGTGCCACCAGCAGCGACAGGACTAGCGTAGGTTACGAGCAGTACTTC.

Worth noting for this clonotype: This may come from a read error, since a much larger clone is one base off. The chain combines TRBV15 with TRBJ2-3; D gene unclear. The length of the CDR3 is 13 residues. The germline V and J ends were trimmed by 3 bases and 2 bases, with 6 bases remaining between them. Germline V CDR1 and CDR2: LNHNV, YYDKDF (reference sequence). CDR3 bases: TGTGCCACCAGCAGGAGTTACACAGATACGCAGTATTTT. Translated, it gives CATSRSYTDTQYF.

The rearrangement links TRBV13 to TRBJ1-1; D may be TRBD1 (6 bases). The V end was cut by 5 bases, the J end by 1 base, with 11 bases between. The germline V gene encodes CDR1 PRHDT and CDR2 FYEKMQ (reference sequence). CDR3 size: 14 residues. As DNA, the CDR3 is TGTGCCAGCAGCGAGGAGGACAGGAACACTGAAGCTTTCTTT. This sequence encodes CASSEEDRNTEAFF. Using reference TRBV13 and TRBJ1-1 for the parts outside the CDR3, the full variable domain is AAGVIQSPRHLIKEKRETATLKCYPIPRHDTVYWYQQGPGQDPQFLISFYEKMQSDKGSIPDRFSAQQFSDYHSELNMSSLELGDSALYFCASSEEDRNTEAFFGQGTRLTVV.

J is TRBJ2-1 and V is TRBV5-1; TRBD2 matches at 9 bases. V gave up 4 bases and J gave up 9 bases; unmatched junction bases: 20. This CDR3 has 18 residues. In germline, CDR1 is SGHRS, CDR2 YFSETQ. CDR3 region: CASSPTLPLGGGALEQFF. The CDR3 coding sequence is TGCGCCAGCAGCCCGACGCTCCCGTTGGGCGGGGGGGCCCTTGAGCAGTTCTTC.